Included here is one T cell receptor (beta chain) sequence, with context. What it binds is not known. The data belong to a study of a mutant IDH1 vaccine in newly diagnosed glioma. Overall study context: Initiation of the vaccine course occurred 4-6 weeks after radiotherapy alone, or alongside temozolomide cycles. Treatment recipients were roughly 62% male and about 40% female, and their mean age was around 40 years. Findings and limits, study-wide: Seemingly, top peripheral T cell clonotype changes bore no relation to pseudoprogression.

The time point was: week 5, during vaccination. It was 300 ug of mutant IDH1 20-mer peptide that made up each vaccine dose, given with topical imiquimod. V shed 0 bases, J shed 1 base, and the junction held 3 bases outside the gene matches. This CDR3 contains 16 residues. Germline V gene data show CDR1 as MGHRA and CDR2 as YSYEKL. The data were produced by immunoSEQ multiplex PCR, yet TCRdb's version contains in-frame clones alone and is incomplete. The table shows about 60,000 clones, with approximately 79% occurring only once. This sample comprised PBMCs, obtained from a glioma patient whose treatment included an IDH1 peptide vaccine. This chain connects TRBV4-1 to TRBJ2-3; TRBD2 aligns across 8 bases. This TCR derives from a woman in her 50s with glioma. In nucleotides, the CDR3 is TGCGCCAGCAGCCAAGAAGGACTAGCCCGCACAGATACGCAGTATTTT. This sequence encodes CASSQEGLARTDTQYF.